Each of the 10 T cell receptor beta chains below was sequenced from the same sample in a study of T-cell reconstitution after alpha-beta-depleted transplantation in children. The authors prepared the TCRbeta library with unique molecular identifiers. From the PCR reads, TCRdb called clonotypes with MiXCR, one entry per CDR3 protein. Found here are 280,000 or so distinct CDR3 sequences, 11% of them singletons; the top ten hold around 20%. This specimen was peripheral blood, taken 180 days after TCRalphabeta/CD19-depleted stem cell transplant. The origin of the receptors is a male patient between 2 and 15 years old who had a stem cell transplant for chronic granulomatous disease, so the T cells may come from the graft donor.

This clonotype was seen repeatedly, ten times or more. The J gene is TRBJ2-7, the V gene TRBV5-1; D remains unclear. Trimming pared 4 bases from V and 0 bases from J, leaving 5 bases between. The CDR3 runs 12 residues. Germline V gene sequence: CDR1 SGHRS, CDR2 YFSETQ. CDR3 amino acids: CASSGSSYEQYF. For the CDR3, the DNA is TGCGCCAGCAGCGGTAGCTCCTACGAGCAGTACTTC.

This clonotype has at least ten counts. The V gene is TRBV7-6, the J gene TRBJ2-3; tentatively, D is TRBD2 (5 bases). The CDR3 spans 16 residues. The germline V and J ends were trimmed by 3 bases and 5 bases, with 18 bases remaining between them. Per germline, CDR1 SGHVS and CDR2 FNYEAQ. This chain's CDR3 is CASSFNSGFREDTQYF. Written as DNA, the CDR3 is TGTGCCAGCAGCTTTAATTCGGGGTTTAGGGAAGATACGCAGTATTTT.

There are many counts of this clonotype. The V call is TRBV29-1, the J call TRBJ2-2; either TRBD1 or TRBD2 may supply D (6 bases each). The CDR3 covers 15 residues. Germline-derived CDR1 and CDR2 are SQVTM and ANQGSEA. V lost 4 bases and J 2 bases, leaving 14 bases between the germline ends. The CDR3 DNA reads TGCAGCGTTGGGCCGGGGGCGCATAACACCGGGGAGCTGTTTTTT. The encoded protein is CSVGPGAHNTGELFF.

The table lists this clonotype with many counts. The rearrangement links TRBV5-1 to TRBJ2-4, with D unresolved. The CDR3 spans 15 residues. Trimming removed 0 bases from V and 0 bases from J, with 7 bases in between. Germline CDR1 is SGHRS and CDR2 is YFSETQ. The CDR3 loop is CASSLEPLAKNIQYF. The DNA of the CDR3 is TGCGCCAGCAGCTTGGAGCCGTTAGCCAAAAACATTCAGTACTTC.

This clonotype was seen ten or more times. The V gene is TRBV5-1, the J gene TRBJ2-7; 7 positions agree with TRBD1. The V and J ends lost 4 bases and 4 bases, in that order; junction bases with no gene match: 8. The CDR3 has 14 residues. Looked up from germline, CDR1 is SGHRS and CDR2 is YFSETQ. Written as DNA, the CDR3 is TGCGCCAGCAGCGCGTCACGGGACAGATACGAGCAGTACTTC. This gives the protein CASSASRDRYEQYF.

This clonotype was seen ten or more times. The chain combines TRBV7-2 with TRBJ1-1; unclear D gene. Germline assignment: CDR1 SGHTA and CDR2 FQGNSA. CDR3 size: 15 residues. V shed 2 bases and J shed 1 base, with 11 bases lying between them. CDR3 nucleotide sequence: TGTGCCAGCAGCTTATCGTGGGGTCCGAACACTGAAGCTTTCTTT. It translates to CASSLSWGPNTEAFF. Based on the CDR3 plus reference TRBV7-2 and TRBJ1-1, the full variable domain is GAGVSQSPSNKVTEKGKDVELRCDPISGHTALYWYRQSLGQGLEFLIYFQGNSAPDKSGLPSDRFSAERTGGSVSTLTIQRTQQEDSAVYLCASSLSWGPNTEAFFGQGTRLTVV.

The table lists this clonotype with many counts. This chain connects TRBV29-1 to TRBJ2-7; no firm D call. Germline V CDR1 and CDR2: SQVTM, ANQGSEA. The CDR3 length is 11 residues. The V gene lost 5 bases and the J gene lost 2 bases, with 7 bases spanning the gap. The DNA for the CDR3 is TGCAGCGTTCAGGTGGCCTACGAGCAGTACTTC. This sequence encodes CSVQVAYEQYF.

This clonotype was seen ten or more times. The chain uses TRBV5-1 and TRBJ2-5; 9 bases agree with TRBD1. Trimming took 0 bases from V and 3 from J; bases not matched to a gene: 3. This CDR3 comprises 15 residues. Germline V gene lookup returns CDR1 SGHRS and CDR2 YFSETQ. This chain's CDR3 is CASSLATGGEETQYF. The CDR3 DNA follows: TGCGCCAGCAGCTTGGCAACAGGGGGCGAAGAGACCCAGTACTTC.

The chain is built from TRBV12-3 or TRBV12-4 and TRBJ2-5; D gene uncertain. The CDR3 spans 12 residues. V was cut by 3 bases and J by 5 bases, with 7 bases left in between. This CDR3 reads CASSFVWETQYF. The DNA for the CDR3 is TGTGCCAGCAGTTTCGTCTGGGAGACCCAGTACTTC.

This clonotype was observed many times. The V call is TRBV7-3, the J call TRBJ1-6; unclear D gene. CDR3 size: 13 residues. V lost 2 bases to trimming and J lost 7 bases, with 6 bases between them. The germline V gene has CDR1 SGHTA and CDR2 FQGTGA. The CDR3 bases are TGTGCCAGCAGCTTATTTGAGAATTCACCCCTCCACTTT. Translating gives CASSLFENSPLHF. The full variable domain, with the rest looked up from reference TRBV7-3 and TRBJ1-6, is GAGVSQTPSNKVTEKGKYVELRCDPISGHTALYWYRQSLGQGPEFLIYFQGTGAADDSGLPNDRFFAVRPEGSVSTLKIQRTERGDSAVYLCASSLFENSPLHFGNGTRLTVT.